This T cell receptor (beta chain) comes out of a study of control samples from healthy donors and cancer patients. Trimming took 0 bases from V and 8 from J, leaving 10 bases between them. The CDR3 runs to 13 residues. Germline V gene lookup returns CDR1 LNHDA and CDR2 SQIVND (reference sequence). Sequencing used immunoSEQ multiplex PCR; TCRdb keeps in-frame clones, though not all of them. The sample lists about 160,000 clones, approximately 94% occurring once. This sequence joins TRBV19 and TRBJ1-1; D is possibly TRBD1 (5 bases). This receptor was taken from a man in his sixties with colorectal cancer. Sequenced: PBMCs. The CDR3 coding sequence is TGTGCCAGTAGTATAGATCTCCAGGGCGAAGCTTTCTTT. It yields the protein CASSIDLQGEAFF.